One and the same sample provided the 4 T cell receptor beta chains below, sequenced in a study of CD8 T cells in ankylosing spondylitis. TCRdb re-called the 5' RACE reads through MiXCR, storing one row per CDR3 protein. The sample lists some 130,000 distinct CDR3 sequences; about 7% were seen once. Material: blood, either unsorted or a sorted T cell fraction (not recorded which). The receptor set was obtained from a female donor with ankylosing spondylitis or in good health (not recorded which).

This clonotype came up many times. The rearrangement uses TRBV4-1 and TRBJ2-1; 15 bases fit TRBD2. With 7 bases clipped from V and 6 bases from J, the junction kept 10 bases outside the gene matches. Germline CDR1 reads MGHRA; CDR2 reads YSYEKL. This CDR3 is built from 17 residues. The CDR3 bases are TGCGCCAGCACGTGGACTAGCGGGGGGGCCATTGGCAATGAGCAGTTCTTC. Translating gives CASTWTSGGAIGNEQFF.

This chain joins TRBV30 and TRBJ1-6; unclear D gene. The CDR3 runs to 13 residues. CDR1 GTSNPN and CDR2 SVGIG come from the germline V gene (reference sequence). V lost 8 bases and J lost 6, with 14 bases in between. The CDR3, as DNA: TGTGCCCGGCGCAACAGCCCTAATTCACCCCTCCACTTT. It is translated as CARRNSPNSPLHF.

This clonotype showed up many times. V usage is TRBV12-3 or TRBV12-4 and J usage is TRBJ2-2; no firm D call. Trimming removed 5 bases from V and 5 bases from J, with 12 bases in between. The CDR3 is 14 residues long. The CDR3 reads CASSRTVLTGELFF. The CDR3 bases are TGTGCCAGCAGTAGGACGGTTCTGACCGGGGAGCTGTTTTTT.

At least ten counts were recorded for this clonotype. The chain uses TRBV3-1 and TRBJ1-6, with 9 positions matching TRBD1. Germline-derived CDR1 and CDR2 are LGHDT and YNNKEL (reference sequence). Trimming cost V 1 base and J 10 bases; bases outside gene matches: 5. The CDR3 has 15 amino acids. This CDR3 is CASSQGIGTGSPLHF. CDR3 DNA sequence: TGTGCCAGCAGCCAAGGGATTGGGACAGGGTCACCCCTCCACTTT.